This T cell receptor beta chain was obtained from a study of blood T cells in healthy people across ages. About this clonotype itself: The antigen remains undetermined.

Study-level findings and limits: The authors considered diversity estimates from one million T cells to be underestimates.

The CDR3 totals 13 residues. Germline V gives CDR1 SQVTM, CDR2 ANQGSEA. V dropped 5 bases and J dropped 4 bases, with 13 bases sitting between them. Combining a sample-barcoded 5' primer with a J-beta primer mix, a second PCR ran for 7 to 11 cycles. MiXCR was run by TCRdb on the 5' RACE reads, yielding one entry per CDR3 protein. This table has hundreds of thousands of distinct CDR3 sequences, 45% to 50% appearing once. The source of this sequence is a woman aged 55-70 years in good health. The specimen was blood. The gene calls are TRBV29-1 and TRBJ2-3, with D perhaps TRBD1 (5 bases). This chain's CDR3 is CSVRGTGADTQYF. Written as DNA, the CDR3 is TGCAGCGTTCGTGGAACAGGAGCAGATACGCAGTATTTT.